What follows are 17 T cell receptor beta chains derived from one specimen sequenced in a study of T cells after yellow fever vaccination. TCRdb ran MiXCR on the 5' RACE reads and lists one entry per CDR3 protein. Among 110,000 to 150,000 distinct CDR3 sequences listed, more than 6.5% were seen once. The specimen comprised CD4+ T cells sorted from PBMCs, sampled 10 days after the yellow fever booster vaccination. These receptors originate from a man aged 30-40 years who received the YFV17D yellow fever vaccine.

This clonotype appeared many times. The chain carries TRBV7-3 and TRBJ1-1; D gene unclear. The CDR3 length is 12 residues. Deletions cut 5 bases from V and 5 bases from J, with 9 bases between. CDR1 SGHTA and CDR2 FQGTGA come from the germline V gene. The CDR3 DNA reads as TGTGCCAGCAGCAACCAAGGGACTGAAGCTTTCTTT. It yields the protein CASSNQGTEAFF.

In this sample, this clonotype turned up many times. The chain uses TRBV29-1 and TRBJ2-3; D is undetermined. This CDR3 is built from 13 residues. Trimming removed 7 bases at V and 6 bases at J, with 17 bases between. Germline-derived CDR1 and CDR2 are SQVTM and ANQGSEA. DNA of the CDR3: TGCAGCGCCCAGGCACAGCCGGGCGATACGCAGTATTTT. It codes for CSAQAQPGDTQYF.

In its sample, this clonotype was seen many times. This chain joins TRBV3-1 and TRBJ1-3; D is unresolved. The CDR3 sequence is 15 residues long. V was shortened by 0 bases and J by 1 base, with 7 bases between the two germline ends. Per the germline V gene, CDR1 is LGHDT and CDR2 is YNNKEL (reference sequence). The CDR3 DNA reads as TGTGCCAGCAGCCAAGACCCGGGTTCTGGAAACACCATATATTTT. Protein: CASSQDPGSGNTIYF.

There are many counts of this clonotype. The chain employs TRBV11-2 and TRBJ2-2; 8 bases are shared with TRBD2. From germline, CDR1 is SGHAT and CDR2 FQNNGV. V trimming: 5 bases; J trimming: 6 bases; junction bases outside the gene matches: 8. The CDR3 spans 15 residues. The CDR3 DNA sequence: TGTGCCAGCAGCCCCCCAGGACTAGCTGCCGGGGAGCTGTTTTTT. Its protein is CASSPPGLAAGELFF.

In this sample, this clonotype turned up a few times. The chain carries TRBV27 and TRBJ1-5; D ambiguous. This CDR3 comprises 16 residues. The germline gives CDR1 MNHEY, CDR2 SMNVEV (reference sequence). Deletions cut 6 bases from V and 0 bases from J, with 15 bases between. DNA of the CDR3: TGTGCCAGCAGATCGGGTGCCAGCATTAGCAATCAGCCCCAGCATTTT. It translates to CASRSGASISNQPQHF.

Ten or more counts support this clonotype. The chain uses TRBV9 and TRBJ2-2; D remains ambiguous. Looked up from germline, CDR1 is SGDLS and CDR2 is YYNGEE. Trimming shortened V by 3 bases and J by 3 bases, and 15 bases separated the two germline ends. The CDR3 covers 16 residues. The CDR3 spells CASSAHAQRYTGELFF. DNA of the CDR3: TGTGCCAGCAGCGCGCATGCCCAGCGATACACCGGGGAGCTGTTTTTT.

In its sample, this clonotype was seen many times. The genes are TRBV7-8 and TRBJ2-7; 11 bases line up with TRBD2. CDR3 size: 15 residues. The junction had 3 bases not matched to a gene; V was cut back by 3 bases and J by 2 bases. Germline assignment: CDR1 SGHVS and CDR2 FQNEAQ. Here the CDR3 reads CASSLGTSGTYEQYF. The CDR3 DNA is TGTGCCAGCAGCTTGGGGACTAGCGGAACCTACGAGCAGTACTTC.

There are a few counts of this clonotype. The rearrangement joins TRBV6-2 or TRBV6-3 to TRBJ1-6; perhaps TRBD1 as D (6 bases). The CDR3 is 17 residues long. V was cut by 7 bases and J by 7 bases, with 23 bases left in between. Per the germline V gene, CDR1 is MNHEY and CDR2 is SVGEGT. The DNA for the CDR3 is TGTGCCAGCACCCCGCGTTTCGGGGGCCTCGGAAATTCACCCCTCCACTTT. Translation: CASTPRFGGLGNSPLHF.

The chain carries TRBV20-1 and TRBJ1-3, with D possibly TRBD1 on 5 matching bases. V lost 5 bases, J lost 0 bases, and 14 bases lay in between. The CDR3 is 15 residues long. Germline CDR1 is DFQATT and CDR2 is SNEGSKA (reference sequence). CDR3 protein: CSAGSRGNSGNTIYF. The CDR3 DNA follows: TGCAGTGCTGGATCACGGGGGAACTCTGGAAACACCATATATTTT.

This clonotype was counted between two and nine times. J is TRBJ2-1 and V is TRBV10-3, with 10 positions matching TRBD1. Trimming took 11 bases from V and 7 from J; bases not matched to a gene: 8. The CDR3 loop spans 13 amino acids. CDR1 is ENHRY and CDR2 is SYGVKD in the germline V gene. In nucleotides, the CDR3 is TGTGCCTCGACGGGACAGGGGTTGAATGAGCAGTTCTTC. This codes for CASTGQGLNEQFF.

The table lists this clonotype with many counts. This sequence joins TRBV5-6 and TRBJ2-7; 9 nucleotides align to TRBD1. Germline V CDR1 and CDR2: SGHDT, YYEEEE. The V gene end was trimmed by 3 bases and the J gene end by 6 bases; junction bases not matched to a gene: 7. The CDR3 is 14 amino acids. CDR3 nucleotide sequence: TGTGCCAGCAGCTCGTTGGACAGGGGAGGCGAGCAGTACTTC. Protein: CASSSLDRGGEQYF.

This clonotype was observed many times. The chain has TRBV20-1 and TRBJ2-3, with 12 bases fitting TRBD1. Trimming cost V 5 bases and J 4 bases; bases outside gene matches: 4. Germline CDR1 is DFQATT and CDR2 is SNEGSKA (reference sequence). CDR3 length equals 14 residues. The CDR3: CSASGTGGPDTQYF. For the CDR3, the DNA is TGCAGTGCTTCCGGGACAGGGGGCCCAGATACGCAGTATTTT.

This clonotype was detected ten times or more. This chain links TRBV20-1 with TRBJ2-5; D unclear. V gave up 3 bases and J gave up 2 bases, with 4 bases separating them. Germline-derived CDR1 and CDR2 are DFQATT and SNEGSKA (reference sequence). The CDR3 covers 11 residues. CDR3 bases: TGCAGTGCTAGGGATCAAGAGACCCAGTACTTC. This gives the protein CSARDQETQYF.

This clonotype was seen many times. This chain joins TRBV20-1 and TRBJ2-5; D gene unclear. Trimming pared 6 bases from V and 1 base from J, leaving 12 bases between. In germline, CDR1 is DFQATT, CDR2 SNEGSKA (reference sequence). The CDR3 contains 13 residues. The CDR3 spells CSAPLPPQETQYF. For the CDR3, the DNA is TGCAGTGCACCCTTACCCCCCCAAGAGACCCAGTACTTC.

In its sample, this clonotype was seen many times. V is TRBV18 and J is TRBJ2-5; D is perhaps TRBD1 or TRBD2 (5 bases each). This CDR3 has 14 amino acids. The ends were cut back, 4 bases at V and 0 bases at J, with 9 bases in the middle. Germline CDR1 and CDR2: KGHSH and LQKENI. CDR3 DNA: TGTGCCAGCTCACGGGGGTTGGACCAAGAGACCCAGTACTTC. It yields the protein CASSRGLDQETQYF.

The table lists this clonotype with many counts. V gene TRBV29-1 combines with J gene TRBJ2-5; 12 nucleotides agree with TRBD2. The CDR3 length is 16 residues. V dropped 4 bases and J dropped 1; count of bases not matched to a gene: 7. Per the germline V gene, CDR1 is SQVTM and CDR2 is ANQGSEA. Here the CDR3 reads CSVGRTSGTRQETQYF. DNA of the CDR3: TGCAGCGTTGGTAGGACTAGCGGGACCCGCCAAGAGACCCAGTACTTC. The variable domain in full, completed from reference TRBV29-1 and TRBJ2-5, reads SAVISQKPSRDICQRGTSLTIQCQVDSQVTMMFWYRQQPGQSLTLIATANQGSEATYESGFVIDKFPISRPNLTFSTLTVSNMSPEDSSIYLCSVGRTSGTRQETQYFGPGTRLLVL.

The rearrangement joins TRBV10-3 to TRBJ1-5, with 9 positions matching TRBD1. The V segment lost 6 bases and the J segment 5 bases; nucleotides outside the gene matches: 5. The CDR3 runs to 14 residues. Germline V gene lookup returns CDR1 ENHRY and CDR2 SYGVKD. The CDR3 loop is CAIRPDRGDQPQHF. In nucleotides, the CDR3 is TGTGCCATCAGACCCGACAGGGGGGATCAGCCCCAGCATTTT.